These 23 T cell receptor beta chains were sequenced from one sample in a study of vaccination and CD4 T cells after COVID-19. Which antigens these TCRs recognize remains unknown. Cultured CD4+ T cell DNA underwent sequencing with the Oncomine TCR Beta short-read assay. TCRdb fed the PCR reads into MiXCR, producing one record per CDR3 protein. The table records 7,800 or so distinct CDR3 sequences, about 51% of them present only once. Treatment defined: approximately nine-day PBMC culture with coronavirus spike peptide pools or control peptides (ViraFEST assay). Sequenced sample: CD4+ T cells from blood, cultured in vitro. The receptors were gathered from a human donor who had recovered from COVID-19.

V gene TRBV7-2 combines with J gene TRBJ2-1; 9 nucleotides line up with TRBD2. The germline CDR1 and CDR2 sequences are SGHTA and FQGNSA. After removal of 6 bases from V and 6 bases from J, the junction contained 6 bases not matched to a gene. The CDR3 length is 14 residues. This CDR3 is CASSNLAGRNEQFF. The CDR3 nucleotides are TGTGCCAGCAGTAATCTAGCGGGACGCAATGAGCAGTTCTTC.

The rearrangement joins TRBV19 to TRBJ1-2; TRBD1 agrees at 12 bases. V was pared by 6 bases and J by 8 bases, with 7 bases of the junction left unmatched. This CDR3 has 14 residues. Germline CDR1 and CDR2: LNHDA and SQIVND (reference sequence). CDR3 region: CASSPGQGARGYTF. CDR3 nucleotide sequence: TGTGCCAGTAGCCCGGGACAGGGGGCGCGGGGCTACACCTTC.

This clonotype was recorded a few times. This chain links TRBV27 with TRBJ1-6, with a weak D call TRBD1 (5 bases). V lost 2 bases, J lost 1 base, and 12 bases lay in between. The CDR3 length is 17 residues. Germline-derived CDR1 and CDR2 are MNHEY and SMNVEV (reference sequence). In DNA form, the CDR3 reads TGTGCCAGCAGTTTAGTGGGGCCCTCGTCCTATAATTCACCCCTCCACTTT. It yields the protein CASSLVGPSSYNSPLHF.

The V and J genes are TRBV12-3 or TRBV12-4 and TRBJ2-4; D unresolved. The CDR3 runs to 16 residues. The V end lost 5 bases, the J end lost 6 bases, and 20 bases lay between the germline ends. This CDR3 reads CASSPLLGSLPNIQYF. CDR3 DNA sequence: TGTGCCAGCAGTCCTCTCCTGGGCTCTCTACCAAACATTCAGTACTTC.

The chain combines TRBV6-1 with TRBJ2-2, with no clear D. Deletions cut 10 bases from V and 6 bases from J, with 18 bases between. CDR1 MNHNS and CDR2 SASEGT come from the germline V gene. The CDR3 is made up of 14 amino acids. CDR3 loop: CATESKGLAGELFF. DNA for the CDR3: TGTGCCACCGAATCAAAAGGCTTGGCCGGGGAGCTGTTTTTT.

This clonotype has just a few counts. This chain links TRBV11-1 with TRBJ1-2; D perhaps matches TRBD1 (5 bases). CDR1 SGHAT and CDR2 FQDESV come from the germline V gene (reference sequence). The CDR3 consists of 14 residues. Deletions cut 0 bases from V and 5 bases from J, with 10 bases between. The CDR3 is CASSLAGPPYGYTF. For the CDR3, the DNA is TGTGCCAGCAGCTTAGCGGGGCCACCTTATGGCTACACCTTC.

CDR3 amino acids: CASSPFGTEQYF. CDR3 DNA sequence: TGTGCCAGCAGCCCTTTTGGGACCGAGCAGTACTTC. V and J are TRBV6-2 or TRBV6-3 and TRBJ2-7; D may match TRBD1 or TRBD2 (5 bases each). From germline, CDR1 is MNHEY and CDR2 SVGEGT. The CDR3 runs to 12 residues. The V end was cut by 6 bases, the J end by 6 bases, with 12 bases between.

This clonotype came up a few times. The rearrangement uses TRBV5-3 and TRBJ2-1, with 7 positions matching TRBD1. TRBV5-3 has ORF status, its function being uncertain. V was pared by 1 base and J by 2 bases, with 6 bases of the junction left unmatched. CDR3 length: 16 amino acids. In DNA form, the CDR3 reads TGTGCCAGAAGCTTGAAAGGGACAGTCGCCTACAATGAGCAGTTCTTC. Its protein is CARSLKGTVAYNEQFF.

The CDR3 coding sequence is TGTGCCAGCAGCCTAACTCGTGGGCTGGTAAGCTCCATTCAGTACTTC. Translation gives CASSLTRGLVSSIQYF. This chain joins TRBV7-9 and TRBJ2-4; D not resolved. The CDR3 contains 16 residues. Germline assignment: CDR1 SEHNR and CDR2 FQNEAQ (reference sequence). V was pared by 5 bases and J by 9 bases, with 23 bases between.

The rearrangement uses TRBV15 and TRBJ2-1; D gene unclear. This CDR3 comprises 13 residues. Looked up from germline, CDR1 is LNHNV and CDR2 is YYDKDF (reference sequence). V dropped 0 bases and J dropped 4 bases, with 4 bases sitting between them. The CDR3 DNA reads TGTGCCACCAGCAGAGACAGGTACAATGAGCAGTTCTTC. Encoded protein: CATSRDRYNEQFF.

The genes are TRBV28 and TRBJ2-1, with TRBD1 as a possible D gene (5 bases). Trimming took 5 bases from V and 13 from J, leaving 21 bases between them. The germline V gene has CDR1 MDHEN and CDR2 SYDVKM. This CDR3 contains 14 residues. CDR3 protein: CASSPFETVRPQFF. For the CDR3, the DNA is TGTGCCAGCAGTCCCTTCGAGACAGTCCGTCCTCAGTTCTTC.

V is TRBV20-1 and J is TRBJ2-7; no clear D gene. Trimming pared 5 bases from V and 2 bases from J, leaving 10 bases between. The CDR3 consists of 12 residues. Germline V CDR1 and CDR2: DFQATT, SNEGSKA (reference sequence). For the CDR3, the DNA is TGCAGTGCTGCCGGGTTCCCCTACGAGCAGTACTTC. As protein: CSAAGFPYEQYF.

V is TRBV24-1 and J is TRBJ2-2; D is undetermined. Trimming took off 4 bases at V and 7 bases at J, with 12 bases between the two ends. The germline gives CDR1 KGHDR, CDR2 SFDVKD. The CDR3 is 14 residues long. The CDR3 sequence: CATSERGVSGELFF. CDR3 in DNA: TGTGCCACCAGTGAGAGAGGAGTGAGCGGGGAGCTGTTTTTT.

This clonotype was recorded once. The chain has TRBV28 and TRBJ1-3; D remains ambiguous. Deletions cut 6 bases from V and 2 bases from J, with 14 bases between. Germline values: CDR1 MDHEN, CDR2 SYDVKM. The CDR3 is made up of 15 amino acids. As DNA, the CDR3 is TGTGCCAGCAGCCCCGTAAATAGCCCTGGAAACACCATATATTTT. Its translation is CASSPVNSPGNTIYF.

The rearrangement uses TRBV20-1 and TRBJ2-7; 8 bases are a match to TRBD1. The germline gives CDR1 DFQATT, CDR2 SNEGSKA (reference sequence). V dropped 6 bases and J dropped 0; count of bases not matched to a gene: 7. The CDR3 totals 14 residues. The CDR3 reads CSAAGQASSYEQYF. The CDR3 nucleotides are TGCAGTGCCGCGGGACAGGCCTCCTCCTACGAGCAGTACTTC.

As for this clonotype: A junction end diverges from the germline sequence, so it may reflect a read error. The chain joins TRBV12-3 or TRBV12-4 to TRBJ1-1; D is uncertain. The CDR3 spans 14 residues. Here the CDR3 reads CASSLGTLKTEAFF. The CDR3 coding sequence is TGTGCCAGCAGTTTAGGGACCCTGAAGACTGAAGCTTTCTTT.

The genes are TRBV6-2 or TRBV6-3 and TRBJ2-7; D is unclear. The CDR3 spans 12 residues. The germline CDR1 and CDR2 sequences are MNHEY and SVGEGT. Deletions cut 6 bases from V and 4 bases from J, with 10 bases between. The DNA for the CDR3 is TGTGCCAGCAGGGCTCTAGGTTACGAGCAGTACTTC. Amino acids: CASRALGYEQYF.

The chain recombines TRBV6-1 with TRBJ1-5, with TRBD1 as a possible D gene (6 bases). V shed 5 bases and J shed 2 bases, with 10 bases lying between them. This CDR3 contains 14 residues. Germline V CDR1 and CDR2: MNHNS, SASEGT. CDR3 region: CASSPRQGNQPQHF. As DNA, the CDR3 is TGTGCCAGCAGTCCTCGACAGGGCAATCAGCCCCAGCATTTT.

This clonotype was seen more than once but under ten times. V and J are TRBV7-2 and TRBJ1-1, with D possibly being TRBD1 (6 bases). The CDR3 loop spans 15 amino acids. The germline gives CDR1 SGHTA, CDR2 FQGNSA. The V end was cut by 0 bases, the J end by 5 bases, with 13 bases between. The CDR3 reads CASSLAKGVGTEAFF. The CDR3 nucleotides are TGTGCCAGCAGCTTAGCGAAGGGGGTGGGTACTGAAGCTTTCTTT. Combining the CDR3 with reference TRBV7-2 and TRBJ1-1 gives the whole variable domain GAGVSQSPSNKVTEKGKDVELRCDPISGHTALYWYRQSLGQGLEFLIYFQGNSAPDKSGLPSDRFSAERTGGSVSTLTIQRTQQEDSAVYLCASSLAKGVGTEAFFGQGTRLTVV.

This rearrangement joins TRBV28 to TRBJ1-5, with 12 bases matching TRBD1. CDR1 and CDR2 (germline): MDHEN, SYDVKM. This CDR3 is 17 amino acids long. V gave up 5 bases and J gave up 3 bases; unmatched junction bases: 8. DNA of the CDR3: TGTGCCAGCAGTCCATGGGGACAGGGGGCCCTCAATCAGCCCCAGCATTTT. Its protein is CASSPWGQGALNQPQHF.

This clonotype was seen a handful of times. The chain has TRBV2 and TRBJ1-2; D ambiguous. Deletions cut 7 bases from V and 7 bases from J, with 10 bases between. Germline V lookup: CDR1 SNHLY, CDR2 FYNNEI. The CDR3 sequence is 11 residues long. The CDR3 sequence is CASTSVSGYTF. The DNA for the CDR3 is TGTGCCAGCACGTCGGTGTCTGGCTACACCTTC.

The CDR3 region is CASSLTSGYQETQYF. As DNA, the CDR3 is TGTGCCAGCAGCTTGACTAGCGGTTACCAAGAGACCCAGTACTTC. V and J are TRBV5-4 and TRBJ2-5, with 8 bases matching TRBD2. V gave up 1 base and J gave up 0 bases; unmatched junction bases: 2. The CDR3 loop spans 15 amino acids. Germline CDR1 and CDR2: SGHNT and YYREEE (reference sequence).

The genes are TRBV10-3 and TRBJ1-1; unclear D gene. The CDR3 runs 13 residues. CDR1 and CDR2 (germline): ENHRY, SYGVKD. V was clipped by 0 bases and J by 10 bases, with 12 bases between them. The CDR3 DNA is TGTGCCATCAGTGAGTCGGGAGGCTCGCTAGCTTTCTTT. Translating it yields CAISESGGSLAFF.